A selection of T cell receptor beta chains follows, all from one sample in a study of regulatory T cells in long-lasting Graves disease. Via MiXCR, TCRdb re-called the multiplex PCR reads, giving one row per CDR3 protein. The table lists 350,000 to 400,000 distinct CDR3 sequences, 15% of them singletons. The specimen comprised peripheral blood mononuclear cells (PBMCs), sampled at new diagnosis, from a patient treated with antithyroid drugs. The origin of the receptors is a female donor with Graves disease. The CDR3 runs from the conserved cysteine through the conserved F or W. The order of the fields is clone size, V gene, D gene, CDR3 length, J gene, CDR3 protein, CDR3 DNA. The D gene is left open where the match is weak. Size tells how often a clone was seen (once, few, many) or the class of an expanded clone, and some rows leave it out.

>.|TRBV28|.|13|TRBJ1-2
CASSRDGLYGYTF
TGTGCCAGCAGCCGGGACGGACTCTATGGCTACACCTTC
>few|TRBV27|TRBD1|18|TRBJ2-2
CASSRPGQGGWSTGELFF
TGTGCCAGCAGTCGACCGGGACAGGGGGGTTGGTCCACCGGGGAGCTGTTTTTT
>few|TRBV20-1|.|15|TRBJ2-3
CSARQRTRGTDTQYF
TGCAGTGCTAGACAACGGACCCGGGGCACAGATACGCAGTATTTT
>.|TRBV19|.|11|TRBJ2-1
CASSERIKQFF
TGTGCCAGTAGTGAGCGGATTAAGCAGTTCTTC
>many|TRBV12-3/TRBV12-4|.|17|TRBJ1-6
CASSPGTSSRSNSPLHF
TGTGCCAGCAGTCCAGGGACATCGAGTCGTAGTAATTCACCCCTCCACTTT
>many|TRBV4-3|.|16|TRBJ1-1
CASSQDPSVMNTEAFF
TGCGCCAGCAGCCAAGATCCATCGGTGATGAACACTGAAGCTTTCTTT
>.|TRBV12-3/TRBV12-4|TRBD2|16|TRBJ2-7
CASSLSSGRTVYEQYF
TGTGCCAGCAGTTTAAGTAGCGGGAGAACGGTCTACGAGCAGTACTTC
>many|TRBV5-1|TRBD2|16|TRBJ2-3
CASSRGRGASTDTQYF
TGCGCCAGCAGCCGGGGGCGGGGGGCTTCCACAGATACGCAGTATTTT
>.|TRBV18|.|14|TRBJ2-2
CASSPWAHTGELFF
TGTGCCAGCTCACCTTGGGCACACACCGGGGAGCTGTTTTTT
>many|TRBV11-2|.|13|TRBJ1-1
CASSLREATEAFF
TGTGCCAGCAGCTTAAGGGAAGCCACTGAAGCTTTCTTT
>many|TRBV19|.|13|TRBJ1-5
CASSPTNSQPQHF
TGTGCCAGTAGTCCGACGAATAGCCAGCCCCAGCATTTT
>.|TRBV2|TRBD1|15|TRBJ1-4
CASSFMTGRDEKLFF
TGTGCCAGCAGTTTCATGACAGGGAGGGACGAAAAACTGTTTTTT
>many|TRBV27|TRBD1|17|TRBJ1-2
CASSFTVQGPTNYGYTF
TGTGCCAGCAGTTTTACCGTACAGGGGCCCACTAACTATGGCTACACCTTC
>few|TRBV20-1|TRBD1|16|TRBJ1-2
CSARRQGGRPNYGYTF
TGCAGTGCTAGAAGACAGGGGGGAAGACCTAACTATGGCTACACCTTC
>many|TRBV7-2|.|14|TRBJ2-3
CASSLEAREDTQYF
TGTGCCAGCAGCTTAGAAGCGAGGGAAGATACGCAGTATTTT
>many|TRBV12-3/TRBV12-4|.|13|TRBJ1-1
CASSFSGATEAFF
TGTGCCAGCAGTTTTTCCGGGGCCACTGAAGCTTTCTTT
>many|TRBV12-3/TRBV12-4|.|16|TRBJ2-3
CASSILRGRAEDTQYF
TGTGCCAGCAGTATCCTAAGGGGGAGGGCAGAAGATACGCAGTATTTT